This T cell receptor beta chain comes out of a study of T cell responses to AZD1222 COVID-19 vaccine. Overall study: Samples with a second dose at about 4 or about 12 weeks were pooled together.

Profiling relied on immunoSEQ multiplex PCR, and the TCRdb table lists in-frame clones only, not all of them. The sample consists of 150,000 to 200,000 clones, roughly 90% of them appearing once. This clone was picked up a small number of times. Its antigen is undetermined. Findings and caveats of the study: The CD4 TCRs associated with vaccination extended across spike and predominated at 160-218 and 743-854. Two AZD1222 administrations were followed by greater Spike-specific TCR breadth and depth. Unmutated variant regions are reportedly the target of nearly half of TCRs that are spike-specific.

The specimen was peripheral blood, collected on day 0 of AZD1222 vaccination. The receptor comes from an adult in good health.

DNA of the CDR3: TGCGCCAGCAGCTTTCACAATGGGGACGGCTACACCTTC. Encoded protein: CASSFHNGDGYTF. The chain employs TRBV5-1 and TRBJ1-2; D is perhaps TRBD1 (5 bases). Between the trimmed V and J ends, which lost 2 bases and 8 bases, there was a span of 13 bases. Germline CDR1 is SGHRS and CDR2 is YFSETQ. This CDR3 is built from 13 residues.